These 27 T cell receptor beta chains share one sample of origin, sequenced in a study of Ad26.COV2.S vaccination and SARS-CoV-2 variants. Described treatment: about 20 received Ad26.COV2.S at low or high dose, single or two shots; roughly five received placebo; per-sample allocation not given. Vaccine and placebo recipients were sampled on day 63 after the first injection. Some clones are missing from TCRdb's copy, which holds only in-frame ones; the method was immunoSEQ multiplex PCR. The sample records some 480,000 clones, 87% being singletons. The source material was peripheral blood, sampled in a trial of Ad26.COV2.S vaccine versus placebo. The receptors were sampled from a person between 18 and 65 years old who received the Ad26.COV2.S COVID-19 vaccine or a placebo.

This clone has more than one count but fewer than ten. The V and J genes are TRBV5-4 and TRBJ2-3; the match to TRBD2 covers 7 bases. Germline V gives CDR1 SGHNT, CDR2 YYREEE (reference sequence). Trimming took 0 bases from V and 8 from J; bases not matched to a gene: 9. The CDR3 covers 15 residues. CDR3 sequence: CASSLAGREAGTQYF. CDR3 sequence (DNA): TGTGCCAGCAGCTTGGCGGGACGGGAGGCGGGTACGCAGTATTTT.

The chain couples TRBV21-1 to TRBJ1-1; the D call of TRBD1 is as the table states it, not checked on the DNA. TRBV21-1 is noted as a pseudogene. The length of the CDR3 is 15 residues. CDR3 in DNA: TGTGCCAGCAGCACCCGGGACAGGGGTGACACTGAAGCTTTCTTT. This encodes CASSTRDRGDTEAFF.

This chain uses TRBV27 with TRBJ1-1; D gene unclear. Trimming removed 4 bases from V and 1 base from J, with 19 bases in between. The germline gives CDR1 MNHEY, CDR2 SMNVEV (reference sequence). The CDR3 has 17 amino acids. The CDR3 nucleotides are TGTGCCAGCAGTTATCGGGAGTTAGGAATTGCGAACACTGAAGCTTTCTTT. Translation gives CASSYRELGIANTEAFF.

CDR3: CAWSPRDIWETQYF. Written as DNA, the CDR3 is TGTGCCTGGAGCCCTAGGGATATCTGGGAGACCCAGTACTTC. This rearrangement joins TRBV30 to TRBJ2-5; D unresolved. This CDR3 is 14 amino acids long. The V gene's germline CDR1 is GTSNPN and CDR2 SVGIG (reference sequence). Trimming shortened V by 3 bases and J by 5 bases, and 16 bases separated the two germline ends.

The CDR3 DNA is TGTGCCAGCAGAAGCTCTGGAAACACCATATATTTT. Encoded protein: CASRSSGNTIYF. V and J are TRBV27 and TRBJ1-3; no clear D. The CDR3 totals 12 residues. Trimming removed 6 bases from V and 0 bases from J, with 3 bases in between. In germline, CDR1 is MNHEY, CDR2 SMNVEV (reference sequence).

The chain joins TRBV7-8 to TRBJ2-3; D is unresolved. V dropped 1 base and J dropped 0 bases, with 8 bases sitting between them. The CDR3 consists of 15 residues. Germline V gene sequence: CDR1 SGHVS, CDR2 FQNEAQ. The CDR3 nucleotides are TGTGCCAGCAGCTTAGTTCTCACTAGCACAGATACGCAGTATTTT. It codes for CASSLVLTSTDTQYF.

The chain couples TRBV24-1 to TRBJ2-3; 10 bases align to TRBD1. Germline CDR1 and CDR2: KGHDR and SFDVKD. V was clipped by 4 bases and J by 0 bases; unmatched bases: 12. The CDR3 length is 19 residues. The CDR3 is CATSEGQGYGRRSTDTQYF. The CDR3 bases are TGTGCCACCAGTGAGGGACAGGGGTACGGTCGGAGAAGCACAGATACGCAGTATTTT.

This chain uses TRBV6-1 with TRBJ1-6; perhaps TRBD1 as D (6 bases). The CDR3 is 13 amino acids. Looked up from germline, CDR1 is MNHNS and CDR2 is SASEGT. V was clipped by 3 bases and J by 9 bases, with 9 bases between them. The CDR3 loop reads CASSDGTLSPLHF. The CDR3 coding sequence is TGTGCCAGCAGTGATGGGACACTTTCACCCCTCCACTTT.

J is TRBJ1-4 and V is TRBV10-3, with a tentative D call TRBD1 (5 bases). This CDR3 region has 13 residues. V gave up 6 bases and J gave up 7 bases, with 12 bases separating them. The germline CDR1 and CDR2 sequences are ENHRY and SYGVKD. The chain's CDR3 is CAIRGEVSEKLFF. The DNA for the CDR3 is TGTGCCATCAGGGGGGAGGTCAGTGAAAAACTGTTTTTT.

V is TRBV28 and J is TRBJ2-1, with a possible D match to TRBD2 (7 bases). CDR1 MDHEN and CDR2 SYDVKM come from the germline V gene. This CDR3 has 17 amino acids. Trimming left V 6 bases short and J 4 bases short, with 22 bases between. Here the CDR3 reads CASSSMELRGAYNEQFF. The CDR3 bases are TGTGCCAGCAGCTCCATGGAACTCCGGGGGGCATACAATGAGCAGTTCTTC. The whole variable domain, remainder taken from reference TRBV28 and TRBJ2-1, is DVKVTQSSRYLVKRTGEKVFLECVQDMDHENMFWYRQDPGLGLRLIYFSYDVKMKEKGDIPEGYSVSREKKERFSLILESASTNQTSMYLCASSSMELRGAYNEQFFGPGTRLTVL.

The chain recombines TRBV9 with TRBJ2-1; D may be TRBD2 (5 bases). Germline CDR1 reads SGDLS; CDR2 reads YYNGEE. The CDR3 runs to 17 residues. With 0 bases removed from V and 6 bases from J, the gap between germline ends came to 19 bases. The CDR3 protein is CASSVALAPSRANEQFF. The CDR3 DNA reads as TGTGCCAGCAGCGTAGCCCTAGCCCCAAGTCGGGCCAATGAGCAGTTCTTC.

This clone has more than one count but fewer than ten. The chain employs TRBV9 and TRBJ1-2, with TRBD1 identical over 7 bases. CDR1 is SGDLS and CDR2 is YYNGEE in the germline V gene. The trim removed 4 bases at V and 3 bases at J, leaving 6 bases unmatched. The CDR3 has 14 residues. CDR3: CASSRDRGDYGYTF. CDR3 DNA: TGTGCCAGCAGCCGGGACAGAGGTGACTATGGCTACACCTTC.

The V and J genes are TRBV11-2 and TRBJ2-1; 12 bases fit TRBD2. Trimming took 3 bases from V and 6 from J; bases not matched to a gene: 3. Germline V gene lookup returns CDR1 SGHAT and CDR2 FQNNGV. The CDR3 loop spans 15 amino acids. The CDR3 is CASSFRLAGVNEQFF. The CDR3 DNA reads TGTGCCAGCAGCTTTCGACTAGCGGGAGTCAATGAGCAGTTCTTC.

The genes are TRBV10-3 and TRBJ2-3; weak D call: TRBD1 (6 bases). This CDR3 spans 17 amino acids. Trimming took 8 bases from V and 1 from J, leaving 22 bases between them. Germline CDR1 ENHRY, CDR2 SYGVKD. This CDR3 reads CAIGQGSHLPGTDTQYF. The CDR3 nucleotides read TGTGCCATCGGGCAGGGGTCCCACCTGCCTGGCACAGATACGCAGTATTTT.

This chain links TRBV9 with TRBJ1-1; tentatively, D is TRBD1 (6 bases). From germline, CDR1 is SGDLS and CDR2 YYNGEE. The CDR3 sequence is 15 residues long. V lost 2 bases, J lost 5 bases, and 16 bases lay in between. The CDR3 region is CASSVSGAGDTEAFF. For the CDR3, the DNA is TGTGCCAGCAGCGTCTCGGGGGCCGGGGATACTGAAGCTTTCTTT.

This chain joins TRBV3-1 (or the pseudogene TRBV3-2) and TRBJ2-7; 8 bases map to TRBD2. CDR1 is LGHDT and CDR2 is YNNKEL in the germline V gene (reference sequence). J gave up 2 bases and V 1 base, and 4 bases lay outside the gene matches. CDR3 length equals 15 residues. CDR3 amino acids: CASSQAVAGTYEQYF. The CDR3 DNA is TGTGCCAGCAGCCAAGCGGTAGCGGGAACCTACGAGCAGTACTTC.

V usage is TRBV6-5 and J usage is TRBJ2-2; 10 bases fit TRBD2. Germline V gene data show CDR1 as MNHEY and CDR2 as SVGAGI. CDR3 length: 15 amino acids. Unmatched junction bases numbered 3, after V lost 8 bases and J lost 0 bases. CDR3 amino acids: CASWLAGANTGELFF. CDR3 DNA: TGTGCCAGCTGGCTAGCGGGGGCGAACACCGGGGAGCTGTTTTTT.

The chain carries TRBV6-5 and TRBJ1-1; D uncertain. The CDR3 length is 15 residues. Germline V gene sequence: CDR1 MNHEY, CDR2 SVGAGI. Deletions cut 0 bases from V and 8 bases from J, with 16 bases between. CDR3 nucleotides: TGTGCCAGCAGTTACTCCCTCGCCCTAAGATCAGAAGCTTTCTTT. Its protein is CASSYSLALRSEAFF.

This clone came up once. This chain links TRBV27 with TRBJ1-3; D is unclear. CDR1 MNHEY and CDR2 SMNVEV come from the germline V gene (reference sequence). The V end was cut by 9 bases, the J end by 0 bases, with 12 bases between. The CDR3 is 14 amino acids. The CDR3 region is CASSPHSSGNTIYF. The CDR3, as DNA: TGTGCCAGTAGCCCACATTCCTCTGGAAACACCATATATTTT.

The rearrangement uses TRBV9 and TRBJ1-3; D may be TRBD1 (5 bases). V lost 0 bases to trimming and J lost 0 bases, with 7 bases between them. CDR3 length: 15 amino acids. The germline V gene has CDR1 SGDLS and CDR2 YYNGEE. The CDR3 DNA is TGTGCCAGCAGCGTAGCCGGGACCTCTGGAAACACCATATATTTT. This codes for CASSVAGTSGNTIYF.

The chain is built from TRBV11-2 and TRBJ2-3, with D maybe TRBD2 (6 bases). V was shortened by 2 bases and J by 1 base, with 13 bases between the two germline ends. The CDR3 is made up of 16 amino acids. The germline V gene has CDR1 SGHAT and CDR2 FQNNGV. The CDR3 sequence is CASSLTAGRGTDTQYF. In nucleotides, the CDR3 is TGTGCCAGCAGCTTAACGGCGGGAAGGGGCACAGATACGCAGTATTTT.

Regarding this clone: Distinct nucleotide sequences in the sample also encode this CDR3. This chain joins TRBV5-1 and TRBJ2-5; no definite D call. Per the germline V gene, CDR1 is SGHRS and CDR2 is YFSETQ. Trimming pared 0 bases from V and 2 bases from J, leaving 5 bases between. CDR3 length: 13 amino acids. The CDR3 DNA sequence: TGCGCCAGCAGCTTGGAGGCGCAAGAGACCCAGTACTTC. Amino acid sequence: CASSLEAQETQYF.

This chain connects TRBV24-1 to TRBJ2-5; a weak D match, TRBD2 (5 bases). CDR1 and CDR2 from the germline V gene are KGHDR and SFDVKD. V was shortened by 3 bases and J by 3 bases, with 13 bases between the two germline ends. The CDR3 extends over 15 amino acids. The CDR3 protein is CATSDRGLPKETQYF. In DNA form, the CDR3 reads TGTGCCACCAGTGATAGAGGACTGCCAAAAGAGACCCAGTACTTC.

The J gene is TRBJ1-4, the V gene TRBV9; D uncertain. Germline V lookup: CDR1 SGDLS, CDR2 YYNGEE. V shed 0 bases and J shed 7 bases, with 10 bases lying between them. The CDR3 covers 14 residues. The DNA of the CDR3 is TGTGCCAGCAGCGTAGCGTCTGTCCGTGAAAAACTGTTTTTT. Translation: CASSVASVREKLFF.

The rearrangement uses TRBV10-3 and TRBJ2-5; D uncertain. The V and J ends lost 0 bases and 2 bases respectively, with 7 bases between them. In germline, CDR1 is ENHRY, CDR2 SYGVKD. The CDR3 runs to 14 residues. The chain's CDR3 is CAISESVRQETQYF. In DNA form, the CDR3 reads TGTGCCATCAGTGAGTCGGTCCGACAAGAGACCCAGTACTTC.

In the case of this clone: Other DNA sequences from this sample encode an identical CDR3 as well. This rearrangement joins TRBV3-1 (or the pseudogene TRBV3-2) to TRBJ2-7; 7 bases align to TRBD2. The CDR3 covers 11 residues. J lost 7 bases, V lost 3 bases, and 0 bases had no gene match. Germline V gives CDR1 LGHDT, CDR2 YNNKEL (reference sequence). The CDR3 sequence is CASSQRGEQYF. The CDR3 DNA follows: TGTGCCAGCAGCCAGCGGGGGGAGCAGTACTTC.

In its sample, this clone was seen a few times. DNA of the CDR3: TGCGCCAGCAGGTTCGGACTAGGAAAGGCCACCGGGGAGCTGTTTTTT. Protein product: CASRFGLGKATGELFF. The rearrangement uses TRBV5-1 and TRBJ2-2; TRBD2 matches 7 bases. This CDR3 spans 16 amino acids. Germline CDR1 reads SGHRS; CDR2 reads YFSETQ. V trimming: 5 bases; J trimming: 4 bases; junction bases outside the gene matches: 11. The entire variable domain, with the rest obtained from reference TRBV5-1 and TRBJ2-2, is as follows: KAGVTQTPRYLIKTRGQQVTLSCSPISGHRSVSWYQQTPGQGLQFLFEYFSETQRNKGNFPGRFSGRQFSNSRSEMNVSTLELGDSALYLCASRFGLGKATGELFFGEGSRLTVL.